The subject of this entry is one TCR beta chain. This clone was counted between two and nine times. What antigen it recognizes has not been identified. The sample holds no much larger clone one base away, and base qualities are not on file. Taken from cysteine to phenylalanine, the CDR3 has 13 residues. The retained sequence is limited to the CDR3, 39 bases, with the frame set at the first base. V is reduced by 2 bases and J by 8 bases, leaving a spacing of 9 bases between them. Taken from the germline V gene, the CDR1 and CDR2 loops are SGHTA and FQGNSA. In Seattle, one collaborating source enrolled patients while the infection was active and tracked those patients longitudinally over the course of disease. Each collaborating institution followed its own protocols to collect whole blood in K2EDTA tubes. For TCRbeta analysis, collaborators shipped samples as frozen whole blood, isolated PBMCs, or DNA extracted from either of those sample types.

This entry is derived from a study of blood T cell repertoires in COVID-19 (TCRdb year 2020). The study in broad terms: Samples from collaborators originated in the United States, Italy and Spain and spanned both the acute and convalescent phases of COVID-19. Samples came from the ongoing ImmuneRACE study (first 160 participants) plus 1,254 subjects from 6 global collaborators. Where available, HLA class I and class II types were taken from metadata supplied by the sample provider and were not determined by assay-based typing. The sample metadata nearly always contained a de-identified subject ID, COVID-19 status, age in years and sex. The material from the prospective study consisted of cDNA or gDNA derived from T cells, B-cell-depleted T cells, or PBMCs. Deeply sampled blood TCRbeta repertoires from subjects exposed to, actively infected with, or recovered from COVID-19 were included in the dataset. The repertoires were released in a freely available public database intended as a resource for research on the immune response to SARS-CoV-2. Results and caveats for the whole study, not just this receptor: Clinical and demographic metadata were provided uncurated, with the amount varying by source and participant.

The immunoSEQ Assay, a bias-controlled multiplex PCR, was used to amplify TCRbeta CDR3 regions from genomic DNA. Turning to the authors' computational methods: The number of nucleated cells in each sample was estimated by amplification of reference gene primers within the assay. To quantify the absolute abundance of each unique TCRbeta CDR3 rearrangement, sequence reads were collapsed and filtered. Productive Simpson clonality was computed per sample as the square root of Simpson's diversity index over productive rearrangements. Not all clones reach the TCRdb copy of this immuneACCESS table, which keeps in-frame sequences only. Checked studies attribute under half of the gap to unresolved V genes and leave the rest unexplained. For V, J and clone size, that table is used; D and trimming come from the DNA. Recorded for this sample are approximately 300,000 clones; over 80% of them occurred a single time. The ten largest clones add up to about 6% of the sample.

The chain couples TRBV7-2 to TRBJ1-4, with the identity of the D gene unclear. This sequence originates from a woman aged 50 to 65 with COVID-19, enrolled during active disease. Sequencing input: peripheral blood. The CDR3 has the sequence CASSLLPGEKLFF. The bases read TGTGCCAGCAGCTTACTACCGGGAGAAAAACTGTTTTTT.